This note documents a single TCR beta chain sequence. In the original workflow: Reference gene primer amplification in the assay estimated nucleated cell counts. TCRdb's table, derived via immunoSEQ multiplex PCR, lists solely in-frame clones and lacks some. The DNA gave D and trimming, while V, J and clone size come from that table. The table lists approximately 150,000 clones, 65% to 90% of them singletons. This sample was included in a study of blood T cell repertoires in COVID-19. At the level of the study: In each case, the material was cDNA or gDNA derived from T cells, B-cell-depleted T cells, or PBMCs.

Germline values: CDR1 SGDLS, CDR2 YYNGEE. CDR3 length: 16 residues. Trimming cost V 3 bases and J 0 bases, with 13 bases left between them. Clinical history as reported by participants underpinned cohort assignment. What the recovered Cohort 3 donors had was two negative PCRs, clearance, or symptom resolution. Input material: PBMCs or T cells enriched from blood (not recorded which). This clonotype was obtained from a man aged 50 to 59 who had recovered from COVID-19. This chain links TRBV9 with TRBJ2-1; possible D gene TRBD2, 6 bases. In DNA, the CDR3 is TGTGCCAGCAGCGGGGAACAGCGGGCCTCCTACAATGAGCAGTTCTTC. Its protein product is CASSGEQRASYNEQFF.